Sequencing of this TCR beta chain was carried out in a study of technical replicates of blood from a handful of donors. V dropped 0 bases and J dropped 7; count of bases not matched to a gene: 12. Germline assignment: CDR1 LGHNA and CDR2 YSLEER. The CDR3 is 19 amino acids. Only in-frame clones appear in the TCRdb table, and some are missing; sequencing was by immunoSEQ multiplex PCR. The table has 66,000 or so clones, roughly 90% seen once; the top ten hold roughly 4.2%. This rearrangement joins TRBV4-3 to TRBJ2-2; 12 positions match TRBD2. The source material was PBMCs. The origin of this receptor is a human donor in good health. Some clones in this sample may be carry-over from other donors' samples. The CDR3 nucleotides read TGCGCCAGCAGCCAAGAAGGTCCGCTAGCGGGAGGGCCGGACGGGGAGCTGTTTTTT. It specifies CASSQEGPLAGGPDGELFF.